The 32 T cell receptor beta chains below come from one sample, sequenced in a study of early T cells in non-severe SARS-CoV-2 infection. TCRdb reanalysed the 5' RACE reads using MiXCR and keeps one entry per CDR3 protein. The sample records under 95,000 distinct CDR3 sequences, under 15% being singletons. Input material: whole blood. Receptors were obtained from an adult who was a healthcare worker with PCR-confirmed SARS-CoV-2 infection or an uninfected control (not recorded which).

This chain links TRBV14 with TRBJ2-1, with D unresolved. The CDR3 extends over 14 amino acids. Trimming shortened V by 2 bases and J by 0 bases, and 5 bases separated the two germline ends. Germline CDR1 and CDR2: SGHDN and FVKESK. CDR3 in DNA: TGTGCCAGCAGCCAAAGGGTCTCCTACAATGAGCAGTTCTTC. It yields the protein CASSQRVSYNEQFF. The full variable domain, its missing parts supplied by reference TRBV14 and TRBJ2-1, is EAGVTQFPSHSVIEKGQTVTLRCDPISGHDNLYWYRRVMGKEIKFLLHFVKESKQDESGMPNNRFLAERTGGTYSTLKVQPAELEDSGVYFCASSQRVSYNEQFFGPGTRLTVL.

The chain employs TRBV11-2 and TRBJ1-5; a weak D match, TRBD1 (5 bases). The CDR3 is 13 amino acids. Germline V lookup: CDR1 SGHAT, CDR2 FQNNGV. The V gene lost 1 base and the J gene lost 7 bases, with 8 bases spanning the gap. Written as DNA, the CDR3 is TGTGCCAGCAGCTTAGGTAGGGGACAGCCCCAGCATTTT. Translated, it gives CASSLGRGQPQHF.

The sample holds many counts of this clonotype. The junction differs from germline at one of its ends, possibly a read error. The V call is TRBV7-6, the J call TRBJ2-5; no reliable D call. Per germline, CDR1 SGHVS and CDR2 FNYEAQ. The CDR3 spans 14 residues. CDR3 nucleotide sequence: TGTGCCAGCAGCTTAGTCGGCCAGCAAGGGACCCAGTACTTC. It encodes CASSLVGQQGTQYF.

This clonotype was seen a handful of times. The chain is built from TRBV28 and TRBJ1-3; D not resolved. Trimming removed 3 bases at V and 3 bases at J, with 12 bases between. The CDR3 runs 15 residues. CDR1 and CDR2 (germline): MDHEN, SYDVKM. The CDR3 sequence: CASSFSGFDGNTIYF. The CDR3 DNA reads TGTGCCAGCAGTTTTTCGGGGTTTGATGGAAACACCATATATTTT.

This chain connects TRBV5-4 to TRBJ2-1; no definite D call. Trimming stripped 2 bases from V and 8 bases from J, with 5 bases between. The CDR3 is made up of 11 amino acids. Germline lookup yields CDR1 SGHNT and CDR2 YYREEE (reference sequence). The CDR3 DNA is TGTGCCAGCAGCTTCCGAGATGAGCAGTTCTTC. Translated, it gives CASSFRDEQFF.

This clonotype was seen more than once but under ten times. V is TRBV20-1 and J is TRBJ2-7, with 8 bases that match TRBD2. The CDR3 sequence is 14 residues long. Germline V gene data show CDR1 as DFQATT and CDR2 as SNEGSKA (reference sequence). J was trimmed by 4 bases and V by 4 bases; bases with no gene match: 9. The CDR3 DNA reads TGCAGTGCTACTGACAGGCGGGGGGAGTACGAGCAGTACTTC. Its protein is CSATDRRGEYEQYF.

As regards this clonotype: Its ends do not fully match the called genes, so a read error is possible. The chain joins TRBV6-2 or TRBV6-3 to TRBJ2-2, with D perhaps TRBD2 (5 bases). Germline V gives CDR1 MNHEY, CDR2 SVGEGT. The CDR3 sequence is 14 residues long. The CDR3 loop is CASSYESGTGELVF. In DNA form, the CDR3 reads TGTGCCAGCAGTTACGAGTCGGGCACCGGGGAGCTGGTTTTT.

This clonotype was counted only a few times. This chain joins TRBV11-2 and TRBJ1-2; D uncertain. The length of the CDR3 is 14 residues. Germline CDR1 is SGHAT and CDR2 is FQNNGV. Trimming stripped 11 bases from V and 5 bases from J, with 21 bases between. CDR3 DNA: TGTGCCCTCGTTACGAGGGAGTCCCGATATGGCTACACCTTC. This codes for CALVTRESRYGYTF.

This chain joins TRBV11-2 and TRBJ2-7, with a tentative D call TRBD2 (6 bases). The CDR3 extends over 14 amino acids. Germline V gives CDR1 SGHAT, CDR2 FQNNGV. Trimming took off 5 bases at V and 6 bases at J, with 17 bases between the two ends. This CDR3 is CASSPTAGGIEQYF. CDR3 bases: TGTGCCAGCAGCCCTACCGCCGGGGGTATCGAGCAGTACTTC.

The rearrangement links TRBV11-2 to TRBJ2-5; D call uncertain. Trimming removed 0 bases at V and 5 bases at J, with 13 bases between. CDR3 length: 15 residues. From germline, CDR1 is SGHAT and CDR2 FQNNGV. CDR3 protein: CASSLDQGWKETQYF. The CDR3 coding sequence is TGTGCCAGCAGCTTAGACCAAGGGTGGAAGGAGACCCAGTACTTC.

In its sample, this clonotype was seen a few times. The chain joins TRBV6-6 to TRBJ2-7; 8 bases align to TRBD2. Germline values: CDR1 MNHNY, CDR2 SVGAGI (reference sequence). CDR3 length: 14 amino acids. V shed 5 bases and J 2 bases; nucleotides not matched to a gene: 5. The CDR3 DNA is TGTGCCAGCAGTACTAGCGGAAATGCCTACGAGCAGTACTTC. Translating gives CASSTSGNAYEQYF.

The chain is built from TRBV20-1 and TRBJ2-3; D uncertain. This CDR3 is 13 amino acids long. CDR1 and CDR2 (germline): DFQATT, SNEGSKA (reference sequence). Trimming took 0 bases from V and 3 from J, leaving 7 bases between them. The CDR3 DNA sequence: TGCAGTGCTAGAGATGAGCGTACAGATACGCAGTATTTT. This sequence encodes CSARDERTDTQYF.

The V gene is TRBV7-9, the J gene TRBJ2-1; 9 bases are shared with TRBD2. The ends lost 7 bases at V and 9 bases at J; junction bases unmatched: 16. Per germline, CDR1 SEHNR and CDR2 FQNEAQ (reference sequence). The CDR3 is made up of 16 amino acids. CDR3 nucleotides: TGTGCCAGCACCGCCCGAGTTAGCGGGAGTTCTGGTGAGCAGTTCTTC. This gives the protein CASTARVSGSSGEQFF.

This clonotype was seen many times. The rearrangement uses TRBV12-3 or TRBV12-4 and TRBJ1-5; D may be TRBD1 (5 bases). Between the trimmed V and J ends, which lost 5 bases and 0 bases, there was a span of 8 bases. The CDR3 has 14 amino acids. CDR3 DNA sequence: TGTGCCAGCAGTGCAGGGCTTAGCAATCAGCCCCAGCATTTT. As protein: CASSAGLSNQPQHF.

This clonotype has a handful of counts. The genes are TRBV10-2 and TRBJ2-2; the D is unclear. V was clipped by 3 bases and J by 7 bases, with 3 bases between them. Germline assignment: CDR1 WSHSY and CDR2 SAAADI. The CDR3 is made up of 11 amino acids. The CDR3 sequence: CASSDSGELFF. In DNA, the CDR3 is TGCGCCAGCAGTGATAGCGGGGAGCTGTTTTTT.

The gene calls are TRBV9 and TRBJ2-5; 9 bases match TRBD2. CDR3 size: 15 residues. V trimming: 4 bases; J trimming: 5 bases; junction bases outside the gene matches: 9. Looked up from germline, CDR1 is SGDLS and CDR2 is YYNGEE. The CDR3 DNA is TGTGCCAGCAGCACGCTAGCGGGAAAGGCTGAGACCCAGTACTTC. Translation: CASSTLAGKAETQYF.

This chain joins TRBV15 and TRBJ2-1, with D perhaps matching TRBD1 (5 bases). Between the trimmed V and J ends, which lost 0 bases and 9 bases, there was a span of 12 bases. This CDR3 comprises 14 residues. From germline, CDR1 is LNHNV and CDR2 YYDKDF (reference sequence). The CDR3 coding sequence is TGTGCCACCAGCAGAGATCTTAGTAGGGGTGAGCAGTTCTTC. Protein product: CATSRDLSRGEQFF.

This clonotype showed up just a few times. The V call is TRBV6-5, the J call TRBJ2-1; D ambiguous. This CDR3 has 11 amino acids. Between the trimmed V and J ends, which lost 8 bases and 6 bases, there was a span of 8 bases. The V gene's germline CDR1 is MNHEY and CDR2 SVGAGI. This CDR3 reads CASHRSNEQFF. In DNA, the CDR3 is TGTGCCAGCCACCGGAGCAATGAGCAGTTCTTC.

V usage is TRBV6-6 and J usage is TRBJ2-1; 14 positions agree with TRBD2. The germline V gene has CDR1 MNHNY and CDR2 SVGAGI (reference sequence). CDR3 length: 13 amino acids. J lost 15 bases, V lost 6 bases, and 7 bases had no gene match. The CDR3 nucleotides are TGTGCCAGCAGAGGGACTAGCGGGAGCTCCCTGTTCTTC. Amino acid sequence: CASRGTSGSSLFF.

Many counts were recorded for this clonotype. The J gene is TRBJ2-7, the V gene TRBV2; D is ambiguous. V was clipped by 7 bases and J by 3 bases, with 13 bases between them. Looked up from germline, CDR1 is SNHLY and CDR2 is FYNNEI. CDR3 length: 13 residues. CDR3: CASKVHAFYEQYF. For the CDR3, the DNA is TGTGCCAGCAAGGTCCACGCCTTCTACGAGCAGTACTTC.

This clonotype was seen repeatedly, ten times or more. The J gene is TRBJ2-7, the V gene TRBV7-2, with D perhaps TRBD1 or TRBD2 (6 bases each). With 5 bases removed from V and 6 bases from J, the gap between germline ends came to 17 bases. The germline V gene encodes CDR1 SGHTA and CDR2 FQGNSA. The CDR3 runs to 14 residues. The CDR3 protein is CASSVGGGLAEQYF. Written as DNA, the CDR3 is TGTGCCAGCAGCGTCGGGGGCGGCCTGGCCGAGCAGTACTTC.

Only a few counts were recorded for this clonotype. The V and J genes are TRBV20-1 and TRBJ1-1; D possibly corresponds to TRBD1 (5 bases). Per germline, CDR1 DFQATT and CDR2 SNEGSKA (reference sequence). The CDR3 runs to 13 residues. Trimming pared 0 bases from V and 6 bases from J, leaving 11 bases between. CDR3 loop: CSARDRDLAEAFF. Here the CDR3 DNA reads TGCAGTGCTAGAGATAGGGACCTCGCTGAAGCTTTCTTT.

The V and J genes are TRBV19 and TRBJ2-1; TRBD2 might be the D (5 bases). Trimming left V 7 bases short and J 7 bases short, with 17 bases between. Germline values: CDR1 LNHDA, CDR2 SQIVND (reference sequence). CDR3 size: 14 residues. This chain's CDR3 is CASTGRAYPNEQFF. The CDR3 nucleotides read TGTGCCAGTACCGGGCGGGCCTACCCAAATGAGCAGTTCTTC.

The genes are TRBV29-1 and TRBJ2-7, with 7 bases matching TRBD2. The CDR3 spans 13 residues. V was pared by 0 bases and J by 7 bases, with 6 bases of the junction left unmatched. CDR1 is SQVTM, CDR2 ANQGSEA, per germline. CDR3 DNA sequence: TGCAGCGTTGAAGAAAGCGGGAAGCGGGAGCAGTACTTC. It codes for CSVEESGKREQYF.

This clonotype was seen only a few times. J is TRBJ2-3 and V is TRBV7-2; D call uncertain. The CDR3 is made up of 13 amino acids. From germline, CDR1 is SGHTA and CDR2 FQGNSA. With 10 bases removed from V and 2 bases from J, the gap between germline ends came to 13 bases. CDR3 sequence: CATTLMLTDTQYF. The CDR3 DNA reads TGTGCCACCACCCTTATGCTCACAGATACGCAGTATTTT.

This clonotype occurred a few times. The chain employs TRBV7-2 and TRBJ2-7; 8 nucleotides align to TRBD1. CDR3 length: 14 residues. The germline gives CDR1 SGHTA, CDR2 FQGNSA. The trim removed 5 bases at V and 1 base at J, leaving 4 bases unmatched. Written as DNA, the CDR3 is TGTGCCAGCAGCACCGGACAGGGATCCTACGAGCAGTACTTC. Its translation is CASSTGQGSYEQYF.

This clonotype was detected only a few times. The chain couples TRBV4-1 to TRBJ2-7, with unresolved D. CDR1 is MGHRA and CDR2 is YSYEKL in the germline V gene. The CDR3 is 13 amino acids. V was pared by 2 bases and J by 5 bases, with 10 bases between. CDR3 sequence (DNA): TGCGCCAGCAGCCAACAGCAGCATGACGAGCAGTACTTC. This gives the protein CASSQQQHDEQYF.

This clonotype turned up a few times. This chain connects TRBV27 to TRBJ1-5; 8 nucleotides match TRBD1. After removal of 1 base from V and 6 bases from J, the junction contained 20 bases not matched to a gene. Per germline, CDR1 MNHEY and CDR2 SMNVEV (reference sequence). This CDR3 spans 20 amino acids. The CDR3 sequence is CASSLYSPQGAATMGQPQHF. The CDR3 region has the DNA TGTGCCAGCAGTTTATACTCCCCCCAGGGGGCTGCAACGATGGGTCAGCCCCAGCATTTT.

This clonotype was detected only a few times. J is TRBJ2-7 and V is TRBV4-3, with 9 positions matching TRBD2. With 1 base clipped from V and 3 bases from J, the junction kept 4 bases outside the gene matches. Looked up from germline, CDR1 is LGHNA and CDR2 is YSLEER. The CDR3 is 15 residues long. CDR3 in DNA: TGCGCCAGCAGCCAAGGGACTAGCGCCAACTACGAGCAGTACTTC. Translating it yields CASSQGTSANYEQYF.

The sample holds many counts of this clonotype. V and J are TRBV7-2 and TRBJ2-4; D remains unclear. Trimming took off 4 bases at V and 6 bases at J, with 10 bases between the two ends. Germline V CDR1 and CDR2: SGHTA, FQGNSA. This CDR3 is built from 13 residues. CDR3 coding DNA: TGTGCCAGCAGCTCCTCCACACGAAACATTCAGTACTTC. Protein: CASSSSTRNIQYF.

The chain combines TRBV4-1 with TRBJ2-3; the match to TRBD2 covers 9 bases. The CDR3 spans 16 residues. Germline V gene lookup returns CDR1 MGHRA and CDR2 YSYEKL. Trimming at V came to 4 bases and at J to 4 bases, leaving 9 bases not matched to a gene. DNA of the CDR3: TGCGCCAGCAGCCGCCCTAGCGGGATGGAAGCAGATACGCAGTATTTT. Encoded protein: CASSRPSGMEADTQYF.

V is TRBV27 and J is TRBJ2-2; perhaps TRBD1 as D (5 bases). The CDR3 is 12 amino acids. Germline V lookup: CDR1 MNHEY, CDR2 SMNVEV (reference sequence). This CDR3 is CARQTYTGELFF. The CDR3 bases are TGTGCGAGACAGACTTACACCGGGGAGCTGTTTTTT.